What follows describes a single TCR beta chain. This sample was taken from a study of cytomegalovirus exposure and HLA in healthy donors. 60 Vbeta and 13 Jbeta primers were used in PCR. Clones were read by immunoSEQ multiplex PCR, and TCRdb kept only the in-frame ones, dropping some. This table holds about 170,000 clones, roughly 84% found once. The material sequenced was PBMCs. The sequence derives from a boy aged 2-15 years in good health and CMV-seronegative.

As DNA, the CDR3 is TGTGCCAGCAGCTTGGGGACACGGAACTATGGCTACACCTTC. Its protein product is CASSLGTRNYGYTF. V is TRBV5-8 and J is TRBJ1-2, with D tentatively TRBD1 (5 bases). V lost 0 bases and J lost 2, with 8 bases in between. CDR3 length: 14 amino acids. Germline V gene sequence: CDR1 SGHTS, CDR2 YDEGEE.